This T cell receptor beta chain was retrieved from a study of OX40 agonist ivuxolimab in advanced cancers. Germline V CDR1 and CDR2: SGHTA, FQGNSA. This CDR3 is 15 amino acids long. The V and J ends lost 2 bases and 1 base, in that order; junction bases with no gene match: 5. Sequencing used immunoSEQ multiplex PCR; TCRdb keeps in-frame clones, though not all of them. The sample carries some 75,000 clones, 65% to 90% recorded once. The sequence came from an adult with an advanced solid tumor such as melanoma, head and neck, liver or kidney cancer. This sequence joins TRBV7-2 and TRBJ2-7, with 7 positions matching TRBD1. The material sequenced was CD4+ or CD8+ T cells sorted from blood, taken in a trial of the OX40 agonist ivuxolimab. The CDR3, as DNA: TGTGCCAGCAGCTTACGGCAGGGGGATTCCTACGAGCAGTACTTC. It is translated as CASSLRQGDSYEQYF.